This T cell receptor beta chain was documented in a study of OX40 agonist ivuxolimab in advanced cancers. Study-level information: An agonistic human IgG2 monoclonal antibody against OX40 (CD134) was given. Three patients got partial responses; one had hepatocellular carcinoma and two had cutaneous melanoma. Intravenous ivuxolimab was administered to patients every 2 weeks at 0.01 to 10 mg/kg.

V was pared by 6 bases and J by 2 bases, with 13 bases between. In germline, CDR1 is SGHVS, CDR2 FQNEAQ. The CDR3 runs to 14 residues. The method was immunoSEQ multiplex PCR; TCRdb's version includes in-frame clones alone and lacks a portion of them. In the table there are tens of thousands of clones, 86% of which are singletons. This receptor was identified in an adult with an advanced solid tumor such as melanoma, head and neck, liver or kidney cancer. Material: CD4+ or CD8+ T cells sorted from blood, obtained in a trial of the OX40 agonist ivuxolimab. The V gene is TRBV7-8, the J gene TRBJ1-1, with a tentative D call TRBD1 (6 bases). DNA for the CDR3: TGTGCCAGCAGGGCCGGGACAACTAACACTGAAGCTTTCTTT. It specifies CASRAGTTNTEAFF.